These T cell receptor beta chains were read from a single sample in a study of patients and donors after allogeneic stem cell transplantation. TCRdb fed the RT-PCR reads into MiXCR, producing one record per CDR3 protein. The top ten hold under 6.5% of the sample, which has about a million distinct CDR3 sequences, more than 15% seen once. Sample: blood, either unsorted or a sorted T cell fraction (not recorded which). The receptors originated from a human donor who was either an allogeneic HSCT recipient or a stem cell or donor lymphocyte infusion donor (not recorded which). It is not recorded whose cells these are; they may come from a transplant donor. The CDR3 runs from the conserved cysteine through the conserved F or W. The D gene is left open where the match is weak. Only part of the rows carry a size: once, few, many, or a class if the clone is expanded.

TRBD1,TRBV3-1,few,TRBJ1-3,TGTGCCAGCAGCCAACACAGGGGGCCGGGAAACACCATATATTTT,CASSQHRGPGNTIYF
-,TRBV4-1,few,TRBJ1-1,TGCGCCAGCAAGGGGGTGGACAAAAACACTGAAGCTTTCTTT,CASKGVDKNTEAFF
-,TRBV9,-,TRBJ1-2,TGTGCCAGCAGCGCCCGAGGGGCTAATAACTATGGCTACACCTTC,CASSARGANNYGYTF
-,TRBV20-1,-,TRBJ2-3,TGCAGTGCTAGGTCTGGGGTGGGAGATACGCAGTATTTT,CSARSGVGDTQYF
-,TRBV3-1,-,TRBJ1-1,TGTGCCAGCAGCACTCGGGGGACGGTTAGGACTGAAGCTTTCTTT,CASSTRGTVRTEAFF
-,TRBV5-1,few,TRBJ2-7,TGCGCCAGCAGCCCCGTGGGAGTCAGCTCCTACGAGCAGTACTTC,CASSPVGVSSYEQYF
-,TRBV24-1,few,TRBJ2-1,TGTGCCACCAGTGATTTAGCTCTACCCTACAATGAGCAGTTCTTC,CATSDLALPYNEQFF
-,TRBV5-1,few,TRBJ2-1,TGCGCCAGCAGCTCCAAGCTAGCGCGGTACAATGAGCAGTTCTTC,CASSSKLARYNEQFF
-,TRBV6-6,-,TRBJ2-7,TGTGCCAGCAGGCTAGAACACGAGCAGTACTTC,CASRLEHEQYF
-,TRBV20-1,-,TRBJ2-7,TGCAGTGCTAGAGATTCAAGAAGCTCCTACGAGCAGTACTTC,CSARDSRSSYEQYF
TRBD2,TRBV4-1,few,TRBJ2-1,TGCGCCAGCAGCGTCGGGACTAGCCTTTACAATGAGCAGTTCTTC,CASSVGTSLYNEQFF
-,TRBV7-2,few,TRBJ2-1,TGTGCCAGCAGCTTTACCGGGCCACACGGATCCAATGAGCAGTTCTTC,CASSFTGPHGSNEQFF
-,TRBV11-3,-,TRBJ2-7,TGTGCCAGCAGCTCCATCGAATTCTCATCCGAGCAGTACTTC,CASSSIEFSSEQYF
-,TRBV20-1,few,TRBJ2-1,TGCAGTGCTAGAGGGCTAGCGTCCAATGAGCAGTTCTTC,CSARGLASNEQFF
-,TRBV7-9,few,TRBJ2-1,TGTGCCAGCAGCTTAGTCGATGGGGGGAATGAGCAGTTCTTC,CASSLVDGGNEQFF
-,TRBV7-3,-,TRBJ2-3,TGTGCCAGCAGCCCAGGGGCTAGCCAGGGGCAGTATTTT,CASSPGASQGQYF
-,TRBV29-1,-,TRBJ2-7,TGCAGCGTTGAGTTGACGGAGTCCTACGAGCAGTACTTC,CSVELTESYEQYF
TRBD2,TRBV5-4,-,TRBJ2-3,TGTGCCAGCAGCCCGACTAGCGGGGGTTTCTCGCAGTATTTT,CASSPTSGGFSQYF
-,TRBV3-1,few,TRBJ2-5,TGTGCCAGCAGCCCGTTCGGACAGCAAGAGACCCAGTACTTC,CASSPFGQQETQYF
-,TRBV15,-,TRBJ1-2,TGTGCCACCAGCAGAGCGGGCAGTAGTGATACTCGGGTTGGCTACACCTTC,CATSRAGSSDTRVGYTF
-,TRBV12-3/TRBV12-4,-,TRBJ2-5,TGTGCCAGCAGTAAACCGGGACCCCAAAGGGAGACCCAGTACTTC,CASSKPGPQRETQYF
-,TRBV6-2/TRBV6-3,once,TRBJ1-5,TGTGCCAGCAGTAAACGGGACAAGATCCTCGGTCGGCCTAGCAATCAGCCCCAGCATTTT,CASSKRDKILGRPSNQPQHF
-,TRBV24-1,-,TRBJ2-2,TGTGCCACCAGTGCTACCAGGGCCAACACCGGGGAGCTGTTTTTT,CATSATRANTGELFF
-,TRBV20-1,-,TRBJ1-1,TGCAGTGCTAGAGATCTGAGGGGAGCCACTGAAGCTTTCTTT,CSARDLRGATEAFF
-,TRBV6-1,few,TRBJ1-2,TGTGCCAGCAGGGCCCTAGCTGACTATGGCTACACCTTC,CASRALADYGYTF
-,TRBV2,-,TRBJ1-6,TGTGCCAGCAAGATGACAGGTGCCAATTCACCCCTCCACTTT,CASKMTGANSPLHF
-,TRBV5-1,-,TRBJ2-3,TGCGCCAGCAGCTTGGAGGCGGCTTCAGATACGCAGTATTTT,CASSLEAASDTQYF
-,TRBV5-1,-,TRBJ2-7,TGCGCCAGCAGCCAGAAGGGGAGATCCTACGAGCAGTACTTC,CASSQKGRSYEQYF
TRBD2,TRBV5-1,-,TRBJ2-1,TGCGCCAGCAGCGTCGGGACTAGCGGGATTATGAGAGATGAGCAGTTCTTC,CASSVGTSGIMRDEQFF
-,TRBV7-9,few,TRBJ1-2,TGTGCCAGCAGCTTATGGGAGGGCGGAGGCTACTATGGCTACACCTTC,CASSLWEGGGYYGYTF
TRBD2,TRBV27,few,TRBJ2-1,TGTGCCAGCAGTTCGAACCGTGGACTAGCGGGGGGTATTGAGCAGTTCTTC,CASSSNRGLAGGIEQFF
TRBD2,TRBV5-6,-,TRBJ2-7,TGTGCCAGCAGCTCCCTCGGGACTAGCGTCCACGAGCAGTACTTC,CASSSLGTSVHEQYF
-,TRBV20-1,-,TRBJ1-2,TGCAGTGCTAGACACTACCTTGGGGTCCTCGGTGGAGACTATGGCTACACCTTC,CSARHYLGVLGGDYGYTF
-,TRBV5-1,-,TRBJ2-5,TGCGCCAGCAGCTTGACAGGGACTCGGGAGACCCAGTACTTC,CASSLTGTRETQYF
-,TRBV30,few,TRBJ1-1,TGTGCCTGGACCACGGGACTGAACACTGAAGCTTTCTTT,CAWTTGLNTEAFF
-,TRBV12-3/TRBV12-4,many,TRBJ1-5,TGTGCCAGCAGTTTTGGGCAGGGGAGCAATCAGCCCCAGCATTTT,CASSFGQGSNQPQHF
-,TRBV24-1,-,TRBJ2-1,TGTGCCACCAGTGATCCGCGACCCCCAGCCCACAATGAGCAGTTCTTC,CATSDPRPPAHNEQFF
TRBD2,TRBV27,-,TRBJ2-5,TGTGCCAGCAGTTTTTTTGCGGGGGGGGTTCAAGAGACCCAGTACTTC,CASSFFAGGVQETQYF
-,TRBV7-9,-,TRBJ1-4,TGTGCCAGCAGCTCGGAGGATGCGGGGGCTAATGAAAAACTGTTTTTT,CASSSEDAGANEKLFF
-,TRBV6-6,-,TRBJ1-1,TGTGCCAGTAGGGGTTTCGACACTGAAGCTTTCTTT,CASRGFDTEAFF
-,TRBV6-1,-,TRBJ1-4,TGTGCCAGCAGGAAAGGGGTGGCAACTAATGAAAAACTGTTTTTT,CASRKGVATNEKLFF